The entry below gives a single T cell receptor beta chain sequence along with its context. Its antigen is still unknown. Template switching, a step in the protocol, added a universal primer site, and cDNA carried unique molecular identifiers. MiXCR was run by TCRdb on the 5' RACE reads, yielding one entry per CDR3 protein. Altogether about 460,000 distinct CDR3 sequences are present, around 14% being singletons, with the ten largest covering about 0.53%. The source of the sample is a study of identical twins. Study results and caveats: Out-of-frame alpha sequences that twins shared showed excess low generation probability. Instead of following the same donors, the conclusions were based on cross-sectional statistical analysis.

The same data also went into a second study, on yellow fever vaccine responses in identical twins.

Sequencing input: CD4+ T cells sorted from blood. The clonotype originates from a woman between 18 and 29 years old in good health.

The CDR3 loop is CASSSRGGRNQETQYF. For the CDR3, the DNA is TGTGCCAGCAGCTCACGGGGGGGCCGAAATCAAGAGACCCAGTACTTC. The J gene is TRBJ2-5, the V gene TRBV7-8, with 8 nucleotides matching TRBD2. The germline V gene encodes CDR1 SGHVS and CDR2 FQNEAQ. This CDR3 region has 16 residues. The J segment lost 2 bases and the V segment lost 4 bases, leaving 9 bases of the junction unmatched.